This record covers a single TCR beta chain. Its cognate antigen is unknown. This entry belongs to a study of cytomegalovirus exposure and HLA in healthy donors. CDR1 is SGHKS, CDR2 YYEKEE, per germline (reference sequence). The ends lost 4 bases at V and 14 bases at J; junction bases unmatched: 16. The CDR3 is made up of 14 amino acids. Study-level points and caveats: Follow-up analysis found HLA locus-dependent TCR association rates, highest for DRB1 and lowest for HLA-C.

A multiplex PCR was run with 60 Vbeta primers and 13 Jbeta primers. Data came from immunoSEQ multiplex PCR; TCRdb stores just in-frame clones and leaves some out. The sample records approximately 100,000 clones, about three quarters being singletons. This clonotype was sampled from a female donor in good health and CMV-seronegative. Sequencing was done on a sample of PBMCs. The chain is built from TRBV5-5 and TRBJ1-2; TRBD1 agrees at 8 bases. CDR3 DNA: TGTGCCAGCAGCCTCATAACGGGCGACAGGGGAATAACCTTC. Amino acid sequence: CASSLITGDRGITF.